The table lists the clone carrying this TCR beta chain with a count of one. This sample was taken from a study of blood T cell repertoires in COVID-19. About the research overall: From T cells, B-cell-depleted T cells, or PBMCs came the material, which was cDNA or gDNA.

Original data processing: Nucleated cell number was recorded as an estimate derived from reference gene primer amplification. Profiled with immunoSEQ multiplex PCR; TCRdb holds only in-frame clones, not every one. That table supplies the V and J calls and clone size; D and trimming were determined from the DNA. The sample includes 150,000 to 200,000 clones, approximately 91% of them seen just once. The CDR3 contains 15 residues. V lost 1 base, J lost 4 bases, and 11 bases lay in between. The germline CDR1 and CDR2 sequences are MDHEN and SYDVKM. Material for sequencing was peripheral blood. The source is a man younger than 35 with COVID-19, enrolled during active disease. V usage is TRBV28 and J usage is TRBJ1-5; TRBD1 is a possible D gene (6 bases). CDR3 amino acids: CASSLLGQGNQPQHF. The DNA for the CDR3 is TGTGCCAGCAGTTTATTAGGGCAGGGGAATCAGCCCCAGCATTTT.